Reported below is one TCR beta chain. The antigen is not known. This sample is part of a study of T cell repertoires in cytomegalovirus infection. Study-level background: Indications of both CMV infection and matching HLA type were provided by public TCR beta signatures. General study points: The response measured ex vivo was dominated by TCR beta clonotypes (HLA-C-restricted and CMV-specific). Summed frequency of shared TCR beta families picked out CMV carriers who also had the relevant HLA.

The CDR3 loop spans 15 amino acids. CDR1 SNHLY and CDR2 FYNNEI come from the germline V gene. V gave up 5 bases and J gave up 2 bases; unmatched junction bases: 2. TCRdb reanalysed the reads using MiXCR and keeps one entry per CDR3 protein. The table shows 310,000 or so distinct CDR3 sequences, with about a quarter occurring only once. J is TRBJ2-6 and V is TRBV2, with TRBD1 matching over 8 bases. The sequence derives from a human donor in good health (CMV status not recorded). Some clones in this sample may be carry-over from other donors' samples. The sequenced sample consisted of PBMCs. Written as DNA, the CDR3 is TGTGCCAGCAGTCCGGACAGGGCTGGGGCCAACGTCCTGACTTTC. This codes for CASSPDRAGANVLTF.